One and the same sample provided the 21 T cell receptor beta chains below, sequenced in a study of beta chain features in type 1 diabetes. The entirety of the isolated RNA underwent reverse transcription, so expressed TCRB transcripts were sequenced. The table came from immunoSEQ multiplex PCR; TCRdb's copy has only in-frame clones and leaves some out. The data hold some 410,000 clones, with roughly 11% observed a single time. Sequenced sample: naive CD4+ T cells from blood. The receptors derive from a woman under 30 in good health.

This clone appeared a few times. The rearrangement joins TRBV5-1 to TRBJ2-4, with D perhaps matching TRBD1 (6 bases). Germline V lookup: CDR1 SGHRS, CDR2 YFSETQ. Trimming stripped 4 bases from V and 4 bases from J, with 9 bases between. There are 13 residues in the CDR3. CDR3 coding DNA: TGCGCCAGCAGCACAGGACAGAAAAACATTCAGTACTTC. It translates to CASSTGQKNIQYF.

This clone was seen a few times. Other DNA variants within this sample encode the same CDR3. The chain joins TRBV10-3 to TRBJ1-1, with D unresolved. The ends were cut back, 6 bases at V and 2 bases at J, with 4 bases in the middle. Germline loops: CDR1 ENHRY, CDR2 SYGVKD. The CDR3 sequence is 11 residues long. The CDR3 region has the DNA TGTGCCATCAGAGAAAACACTGAAGCTTTCTTT. Protein: CAIRENTEAFF.

The genes are TRBV7-2 and TRBJ2-2; either TRBD1 or TRBD2 may fit D (6 bases each). V was clipped by 3 bases and J by 6 bases, with 14 bases between them. Germline V gene sequence: CDR1 SGHTA, CDR2 FQGNSA. CDR3 length equals 15 residues. Written as DNA, the CDR3 is TGTGCCAGCAGCTTCATCCGGGGGCCCTCCGGGGAGCTGTTTTTT. It is translated as CASSFIRGPSGELFF.

The chain employs TRBV7-8 and TRBJ2-3, with 8 bases that match TRBD2. Germline V lookup: CDR1 SGHVS, CDR2 FQNEAQ. V lost 2 bases to trimming and J lost 3 bases; unmatched junction nucleotides: 4. CDR3 size: 15 residues. CDR3: CASSLSGRLTDTQYF. In DNA, the CDR3 is TGTGCCAGCAGCTTAAGCGGGAGATTAACAGATACGCAGTATTTT.

The gene calls are TRBV5-1 and TRBJ1-4; tentatively, D is TRBD1 (6 bases). V was shortened by 3 bases and J by 2 bases, with 8 bases between the two germline ends. Germline CDR1 and CDR2: SGHRS and YFSETQ. This CDR3 is built from 14 residues. This CDR3 is CASSSGATNEKLFF. CDR3 DNA: TGCGCCAGCAGCTCGGGGGCGACTAATGAAAAACTGTTTTTT.

The chain links TRBV5-1 to TRBJ2-3; D uncertain. The V gene's germline CDR1 is SGHRS and CDR2 YFSETQ. This CDR3 comprises 16 residues. V shed 4 bases and J shed 0 bases, with 15 bases lying between them. The CDR3 loop reads CASSRRTSPSTDTQYF. In nucleotides, the CDR3 is TGCGCCAGCAGCAGAAGGACCTCTCCTAGCACAGATACGCAGTATTTT.

This clone has just a few counts. This chain links TRBV29-1 with TRBJ1-1, with D possibly being TRBD1 (6 bases). The CDR3 has 14 amino acids. Germline CDR1 SQVTM, CDR2 ANQGSEA. Trimming cost V 6 bases and J 0 bases, with 14 bases left between them. CDR3 DNA: TGCAGCGTGACGAAGACAGGTATGAACACTGAAGCTTTCTTT. It encodes CSVTKTGMNTEAFF.

The table lists this clone with a few counts. The rearrangement links TRBV14 to TRBJ2-5; 11 bases are shared with TRBD2. The CDR3 consists of 16 residues. CDR1 and CDR2 (germline): SGHDN, FVKESK. The V segment lost 0 bases and the J segment 6 bases; nucleotides outside the gene matches: 6. The CDR3 DNA reads TGTGCCAGCAGCCAAGATACACTAGCGGGGGCGAAGACCCAGTACTTC. Translated: CASSQDTLAGAKTQYF.

The DNA of the CDR3 is TGCGCCAGCAGCTACATACCCGACACAGAGCAGTACGTC. The encoded protein is CASSYIPDTEQYV. V usage is TRBV5-1 and J usage is TRBJ2-7; D is ambiguous. Trimming left V 3 bases short and J 7 bases short, with 14 bases between. CDR1 SGHRS and CDR2 YFSETQ come from the germline V gene. This CDR3 has 13 amino acids.

This chain links TRBV23-1 with TRBJ2-5; D gene unclear. TRBV23-1 counts as an open reading frame of uncertain function. Trimming stripped 0 bases from V and 4 bases from J, with 9 bases between. The CDR3 contains 14 residues. The CDR3 loop reads CASSQSCQRETQYF. The DNA for the CDR3 is TGCGCCAGCAGTCAATCCTGCCAGAGAGAGACCCAGTACTTC.

As concerns this clone: Other nucleotide sequences from this sample produce the same CDR3. The chain recombines TRBV7-2 with TRBJ2-5; D is unclear. Trimming took off 3 bases at V and 1 base at J, with 6 bases between the two ends. Germline V gene data show CDR1 as SGHTA and CDR2 as FQGNSA. This CDR3 has 13 amino acids. CDR3: CASSLAVQETQYF. Written as DNA, the CDR3 is TGTGCCAGCAGCTTGGCGGTCCAAGAGACCCAGTACTTC. Looking up the rest from reference TRBV7-2 and TRBJ2-5 gives the full variable domain: GAGVSQSPSNKVTEKGKDVELRCDPISGHTALYWYRQSLGQGLEFLIYFQGNSAPDKSGLPSDRFSAERTGGSVSTLTIQRTQQEDSAVYLCASSLAVQETQYFGPGTRLLVL.

J is TRBJ1-2 and V is TRBV6-1; no clear D gene. This CDR3 region has 12 residues. Germline CDR1 reads MNHNS; CDR2 reads SASEGT. V lost 6 bases and J 7 bases, leaving 12 bases between the germline ends. CDR3 nucleotide sequence: TGTGCCAGCAGAAGGCGGACCGGTGGCTACACCTTC. This codes for CASRRRTGGYTF.

This clone has just a few counts. The rearrangement joins TRBV30 to TRBJ2-7; weak D call: TRBD1 (6 bases). Trimming cost V 8 bases and J 3 bases, with 11 bases left between them. The CDR3 covers 11 residues. Germline CDR1 and CDR2: GTSNPN and SVGIG (reference sequence). The CDR3 DNA follows: TGTGCCCAGGGGCAGGTCTACGAGCAGTACTTC. Translated, it gives CAQGQVYEQYF.

The chain is built from TRBV19 and TRBJ2-3; D gene unclear. V was clipped by 3 bases and J by 2 bases, with 15 bases between them. From germline, CDR1 is LNHDA and CDR2 SQIVND (reference sequence). The CDR3 contains 16 residues. This CDR3 is CASSMSPPGLTDTQYF. For the CDR3, the DNA is TGTGCCAGTAGTATGTCCCCCCCGGGTCTCACAGATACGCAGTATTTT.

This clone has more than one count but fewer than ten. V and J are TRBV29-1 and TRBJ2-2; possibly TRBD1 for D (6 bases). Germline lookup yields CDR1 SQVTM and CDR2 ANQGSEA. The CDR3 spans 13 residues. V dropped 4 bases and J dropped 3 bases, with 9 bases sitting between them. The chain's CDR3 is CSVVDRYTGELFF. CDR3 nucleotides: TGCAGCGTTGTGGACAGATACACCGGGGAGCTGTTTTTT.

The chain recombines TRBV20-1 with TRBJ2-3; D uncertain. This CDR3 has 11 residues. CDR1 and CDR2 (germline): DFQATT, SNEGSKA (reference sequence). V was cut by 6 bases and J by 9 bases, with 13 bases left in between. The CDR3: CSALGPTTQYF. CDR3 in DNA: TGCAGTGCCCTTGGACCCACGACGCAGTATTTT.

Comment on this clone: The same CDR3 arises from other DNA sequences in this sample as well. The chain employs TRBV11-3 and TRBJ2-3; D not certain. Germline V gene sequence: CDR1 SGHNT, CDR2 YENEEA. V was trimmed by 5 bases and J by 2 bases, leaving 5 bases between them. The CDR3 contains 12 residues. The CDR3 spells CASSRSTDTQYF. CDR3 bases: TGTGCCAGCAGCCGGTCCACAGATACGCAGTATTTT.

The sample holds a few counts of this clone. This chain links TRBV6-6 with TRBJ2-7; D remains ambiguous. The ends were cut back, 1 base at V and 2 bases at J, with 6 bases in the middle. CDR1 and CDR2 (germline): MNHNY, SVGAGI (reference sequence). This CDR3 has 13 residues. The CDR3, as DNA: TGTGCCAGCAGTTACTTCCAGGCCTACGAGCAGTACTTC. The encoded protein is CASSYFQAYEQYF.

This clone has only a few counts. The chain carries TRBV14 and TRBJ2-1, with 10 nucleotides matching TRBD2. CDR3 length: 13 residues. J was trimmed by 4 bases and V by 9 bases; bases with no gene match: 3. Germline lookup yields CDR1 SGHDN and CDR2 FVKESK. Here the CDR3 reads CASSGGIYNEQFF. The DNA of the CDR3 is TGTGCCAGTAGCGGGGGGATTTACAATGAGCAGTTCTTC.

Only a few counts were recorded for this clone. V and J are TRBV10-3 and TRBJ1-6, with D maybe TRBD1 (6 bases). CDR1 ENHRY and CDR2 SYGVKD come from the germline V gene. The V and J ends lost 0 bases and 10 bases respectively, with 19 bases between them. The CDR3 contains 17 residues. The CDR3 bases are TGTGCCATCAGTGAGTCGCGCGACTTCAGGGGAGAATCACCCCTCCACTTT. Translated: CAISESRDFRGESPLHF.

The V and J genes are TRBV5-1 and TRBJ2-6, with D unresolved. The V end lost 4 bases, the J end lost 2 bases, and 10 bases lay between the germline ends. Germline V CDR1 and CDR2: SGHRS, YFSETQ. The CDR3 extends over 15 amino acids. In DNA, the CDR3 is TGCGCCAGCAGCGGGCCGTGGACTGGGGCCAACGTCCTGACTTTC. Protein product: CASSGPWTGANVLTF.